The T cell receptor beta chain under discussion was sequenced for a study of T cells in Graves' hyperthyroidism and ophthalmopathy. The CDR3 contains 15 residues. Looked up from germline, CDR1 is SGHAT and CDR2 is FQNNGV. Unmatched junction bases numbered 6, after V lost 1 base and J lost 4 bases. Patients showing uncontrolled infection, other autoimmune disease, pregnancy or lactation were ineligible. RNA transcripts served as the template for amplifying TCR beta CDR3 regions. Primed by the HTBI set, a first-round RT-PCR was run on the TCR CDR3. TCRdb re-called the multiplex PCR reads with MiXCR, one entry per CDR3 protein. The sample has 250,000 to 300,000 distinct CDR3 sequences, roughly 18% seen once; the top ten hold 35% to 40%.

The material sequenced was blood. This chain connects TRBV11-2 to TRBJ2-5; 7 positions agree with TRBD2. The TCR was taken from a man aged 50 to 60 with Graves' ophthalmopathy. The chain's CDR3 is CASSLGYGGVETQYF. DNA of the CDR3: TGTGCCAGCAGCTTAGGTTATGGGGGGGTAGAGACCCAGTACTTC.